The rows below give T cell receptor beta chains drawn from one sample of a study of blood T cells in healthy people across ages. One entry per CDR3 protein, called by TCRdb with MiXCR from the 5' RACE reads. Of around 1,000,000 distinct CDR3 sequences listed, around two fifths are singletons. Material for sequencing was blood. The receptor source for this set is a man aged 18 to 30 in good health. Both conserved end residues are part of each CDR3. Only part of the rows carry a size: once, few, many, or a class if the clone is expanded.

TRBJ2-1 TRBV12-3/TRBV12-4 . CATTTSFEQFF
TRBJ1-5 TRBV12-3/TRBV12-4 many CASSQTGGNQPQHF
TRBJ2-3 TRBV21-1 few CASSKGPWGGITDTQYF
TRBJ1-1 TRBV30 . CASSGPWGTEAFF
TRBJ2-1 TRBV6-5 . CASSQGWGADLNEQFF
TRBJ2-5 TRBV2 . CASKGQLQETQYF
TRBJ1-4 TRBV7-2 few CASSLAAGTNEKLFF
TRBJ1-4 TRBV4-1 many CASSDRGTGYEKLFF
TRBJ2-6 TRBV19 few CASRRKKGTGANVLTF
TRBJ2-7 TRBV12-3/TRBV12-4 . CASSPSTNEQYF
TRBJ1-4 TRBV28 . CASSHSATNEKLFF
TRBJ2-1 TRBV7-2 many CASSLALPGINEQFF
TRBJ2-7 TRBV7-6 few CASSSGQGVNYEQYF
TRBJ1-2 TRBV12-3/TRBV12-4 many CASSSLYGYTF
TRBJ1-4 TRBV20-1 few CSARGPWEEKLFF
TRBJ1-2 TRBV14 . CASSQIPGAYGYTF
TRBJ1-1 TRBV28 . CASSNRQGASEAFF
TRBJ2-4 TRBV6-1 few CASSEMTLAKNIQYF
TRBJ2-3 TRBV4-1 few CASSQRSGATDTQYF
TRBJ1-6 TRBV7-2 . CASSLVGRTLNSPLHF
TRBJ2-3 TRBV28 . CASRKQSADTQYF
TRBJ2-4 TRBV13 . CASNLRGGAAGQYF
TRBJ1-2 TRBV6-1 . CASSRGTANHPQHGYTF
TRBJ2-1 TRBV6-5 . CASRHALAGTRQFF
TRBJ2-5 TRBV14 . CASSHWGQGEQETQYF
TRBJ2-3 TRBV27 few CASSLQLIPDTQYF
TRBJ1-1 TRBV20-1 . CSASQGIRGANTEAFF